The T cell receptor beta chain under discussion was sequenced for a study of beta chain features in type 1 diabetes. The overall study: Investigators examined 107,917,701 sorted cells across all samples.

CD4+ naive, central memory, regulatory and stem cell-like memory cells were sorted via CD45RO/CCR7/CD25/CD127/CD95/CD27. On this clone: Its target is not known.

The CDR3 totals 11 residues. V lost 8 bases, J lost 6 bases, and 11 bases lay in between. Expressed TCRB transcripts got sequenced, as all isolated RNA was reverse transcribed. Here immunoSEQ multiplex PCR was the method, and the copy in TCRdb shows in-frame clones only, minus some. In the table there are about 640,000 clones, roughly an eighth of which are singletons. Regarding the study as a whole: Shorter templates might be favored by PCR, and equally so in patients and in controls. The naive, central memory and Treg TCRB repertoires of patients appeared to be more similar to one another than those of healthy donors. When Type 1 diabetes patients were examined, their TCRB CDR3s proved moderately but significantly shorter in all four CD4+ subsets.

The chain links TRBV23-1 to TRBJ2-7; D is possibly TRBD2 (6 bases). TRBV23-1 is classed as an ORF, of uncertain function. The origin of this receptor is a young man with type 1 diabetes. What was sequenced was naive CD4+ T cells from blood. CDR3 loop: CASPGGTEQYF. CDR3 in DNA: TGCGCCAGCCCCGGGGGTACCGAGCAGTACTTC.